This T cell receptor beta chain was sequenced during a study of tumor-infiltrating lymphocytes in primary liver carcinoma. Co-extraction of RNA and DNA was performed on about 20-32 mg of unsorted bulk tissue. Trimming stripped 7 bases from V and 3 bases from J, with 15 bases between. Germline CDR1 reads MGHRA; CDR2 reads YSYEKL. This CDR3 has 14 amino acids. Starting material of 500 to 600 ng total RNA yielded TCR beta cDNA via a constant-region primer. Slightly modified ARM-PCR served as the procedure for the TCR beta libraries. These libraries came from three rounds of nested multiplex PCR. Rounds one and two of PCR, each of around 9 cycles, were primed with TRBV1-TRBV30 forward primers and a C-beta reverse primer. TCRdb reprocessed the multiplex PCR reads via MiXCR and lists one record per CDR3 protein. Altogether about 92,000 distinct CDR3 sequences are present, about 70% being singletons, with the ten largest covering more than 25%.

The clonotype originates from a man aged 40-49 years with primary liver carcinoma and hepatitis B virus infection. This chain links TRBV4-1 with TRBJ1-1; the D is unclear. The specimen sequenced was tumor-adjacent normal liver tissue. The CDR3 bases are TGCGCCAGCAAAAGGCCTAGAGCGGACACTGAAGCTTTCTTT. This sequence encodes CASKRPRADTEAFF.